This T cell receptor (beta chain) was captured in a study of blood T cell repertoires in COVID-19. The ends lost 3 bases at V and 3 bases at J; junction bases unmatched: 3. CDR3 length equals 15 residues. CDR1 is KGHSH, CDR2 LQKENI, per germline. The table lists this clone with a count of one. Libraries were prepared by immunoSEQ multiplex PCR; TCRdb keeps only in-frame clonotypes and omits some of them. The data show under 250,000 clones, with about 89% seen just once and 5.5% to 6.5% held by the top ten. The receptor was derived from a man aged 60 to 75 who had recovered from COVID-19. The sample taken for sequencing was peripheral blood. The chain recombines TRBV18 with TRBJ2-7; 12 nucleotides align to TRBD2. CDR3 nucleotide sequence: TGTGCCAGCTCACCTCAGGGACTAGCGGGCTACGAGCAGTACTTC. Amino acid sequence: CASSPQGLAGYEQYF.